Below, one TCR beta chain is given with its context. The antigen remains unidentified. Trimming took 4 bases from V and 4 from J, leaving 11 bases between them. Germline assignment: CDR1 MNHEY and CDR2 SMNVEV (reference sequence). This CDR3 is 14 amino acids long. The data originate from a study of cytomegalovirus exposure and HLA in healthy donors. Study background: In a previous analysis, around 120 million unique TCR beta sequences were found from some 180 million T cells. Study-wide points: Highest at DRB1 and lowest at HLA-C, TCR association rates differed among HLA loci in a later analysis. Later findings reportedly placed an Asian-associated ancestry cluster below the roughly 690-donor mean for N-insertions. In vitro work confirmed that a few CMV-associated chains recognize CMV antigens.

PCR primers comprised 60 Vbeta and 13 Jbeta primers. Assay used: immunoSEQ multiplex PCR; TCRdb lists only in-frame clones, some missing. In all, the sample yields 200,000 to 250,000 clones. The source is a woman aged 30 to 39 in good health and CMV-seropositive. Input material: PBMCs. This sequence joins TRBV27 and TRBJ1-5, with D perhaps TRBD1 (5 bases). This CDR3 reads CASSSSRGNQPQHF. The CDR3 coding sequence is TGTGCCAGCAGTTCAAGTCGGGGGAATCAGCCCCAGCATTTT.